The 13 T cell receptor beta chains reported below all come from one sample, sequenced in a study of T cells in Graves' hyperthyroidism and ophthalmopathy. Amplification of TCR beta CDR3 regions used RNA as the template. In the first-round RT-PCR of the TCR CDR3, the HTBI primer set was used. TCRdb re-called the multiplex PCR reads with MiXCR, one entry per CDR3 protein. Among some 620,000 distinct CDR3 sequences, around 16% were seen once, and the ten largest hold around 3.9%. Sequences were obtained from blood. The source is a woman aged 25 to 39 with Graves' hyperthyroidism.

V is TRBV11-3 and J is TRBJ2-1, with 7 bases aligning to TRBD1. Germline assignment: CDR1 SGHNT and CDR2 YENEEA. This CDR3 comprises 14 residues. V lost 5 bases to trimming and J lost 6 bases; unmatched junction nucleotides: 7. The CDR3 DNA is TGTGCCAGCAGCAACCGTGCAGGGGGCAATGAGCAGTTCTTC. It translates to CASSNRAGGNEQFF.

This clonotype appeared many times. DNA of the CDR3: TGTGCCAGCAGAAGGGAGAGCTCCTACGAGCAGTACTTC. Residues: CASRRESSYEQYF. This chain joins TRBV28 and TRBJ2-7, with D perhaps matching TRBD2 (5 bases). Germline-derived CDR1 and CDR2 are MDHEN and SYDVKM. Trimming pared 6 bases from V and 0 bases from J, leaving 9 bases between. The CDR3 consists of 13 residues.

The sample holds many counts of this clonotype. The genes are TRBV15 and TRBJ2-3; 8 bases match TRBD2. Per germline, CDR1 LNHNV and CDR2 YYDKDF (reference sequence). V lost 0 bases to trimming and J lost 3 bases; unmatched junction nucleotides: 5. The CDR3 is 16 amino acids. CDR3 sequence reads: CATSRESGSGTDTQYF. The CDR3 DNA reads TGTGCCACCAGCAGAGAAAGCGGGAGCGGAACAGATACGCAGTATTTT.

The table lists this clonotype with many counts. This chain joins TRBV19 and TRBJ2-7; TRBD2 matches at 9 bases. Germline-derived CDR1 and CDR2 are LNHDA and SQIVND (reference sequence). Losses at the gene ends were 3 bases for V and 2 bases for J; bases not matched to a gene: 2. The CDR3 has 14 amino acids. The CDR3 spells CASSIAGGPYEQYF. CDR3 coding DNA: TGTGCCAGTAGTATCGCGGGAGGGCCCTACGAGCAGTACTTC.

This clonotype was seen a handful of times. The chain employs TRBV7-6 and TRBJ2-3; 10 bases are a match to TRBD1. CDR1 and CDR2 from the germline V gene are SGHVS and FNYEAQ. CDR3 length: 16 residues. Germline trimming cut 2 bases from V and 4 bases from J; bases unmatched to any gene: 6. The CDR3 nucleotides are TGTGCCAGCAGCTTAAACAGACAGGGGGCCTCAGATACGCAGTATTTT. Protein: CASSLNRQGASDTQYF.

The chain is built from TRBV24-1 and TRBJ2-5, with D possibly matching TRBD2 (6 bases). Trimming took 9 bases from V and 2 from J, leaving 15 bases between them. CDR1 is KGHDR and CDR2 is SFDVKD in the germline V gene. CDR3 length equals 14 residues. CDR3 in amino acids: CATSVGLAQETQYF. CDR3 DNA sequence: TGTGCCACCTCCGTTGGGCTAGCGCAAGAGACCCAGTACTTC.

This clonotype has at least ten counts. The gene calls are TRBV12-3 or TRBV12-4 and TRBJ2-1, with 9 bases identical to TRBD1. Germline trimming cut 7 bases from V and 7 bases from J; bases unmatched to any gene: 11. The CDR3 is made up of 15 amino acids. The CDR3: CASTKGTGYLNEQFF. CDR3 in DNA: TGTGCCAGCACAAAAGGGACAGGGTATTTAAATGAGCAGTTCTTC.

In DNA form, the CDR3 reads TGTGCCAGCAGTTACGGAGGAATTCAGCCCCAGCATTTT. Translating it yields CASSYGGIQPQHF. The chain recombines TRBV6-2 or TRBV6-3 with TRBJ1-5; D is ambiguous. CDR1 and CDR2 (germline): MNHEY, SVGEGT. Between the trimmed V and J ends, which lost 2 bases and 6 bases, there was a span of 8 bases. The CDR3 loop spans 13 amino acids.

This clonotype was seen at least ten times. V gene TRBV13 combines with J gene TRBJ1-1, with D unclear. The V gene's germline CDR1 is PRHDT and CDR2 FYEKMQ (reference sequence). CDR3 length equals 12 residues. Trimming cost V 2 bases and J 4 bases, with 5 bases left between them. CDR3 sequence (DNA): TGTGCCAGCAGCTTAACATCCACTGAAGCTTTCTTT. Protein product: CASSLTSTEAFF. The complete variable domain, with remaining parts taken from reference TRBV13 and TRBJ1-1, reads AAGVIQSPRHLIKEKRETATLKCYPIPRHDTVYWYQQGPGQDPQFLISFYEKMQSDKGSIPDRFSAQQFSDYHSELNMSSLELGDSALYFCASSLTSTEAFFGQGTRLTVV.

The chain links TRBV5-1 to TRBJ2-5; 12 nucleotides match TRBD2. From germline, CDR1 is SGHRS and CDR2 YFSETQ. CDR3 length equals 15 residues. With V trimmed by 7 bases and J by 2 bases, 6 bases remained unmatched. The CDR3 DNA sequence: TGCGCCAGCTGCCCCGGGACTAGCGGGCAAGAGACCCAGTACTTC. Protein sequence: CASCPGTSGQETQYF. Filled out from reference TRBV5-1 and TRBJ2-5, the complete variable domain reads KAGVTQTPRYLIKTRGQQVTLSCSPISGHRSVSWYQQTPGQGLQFLFEYFSETQRNKGNFPGRFSGRQFSNSRSEMNVSTLELGDSALYLCASCPGTSGQETQYFGPGTRLLVL.

The rearrangement joins TRBV18 to TRBJ1-1, with D hard to call. Per the germline V gene, CDR1 is KGHSH and CDR2 is LQKENI. V dropped 3 bases and J dropped 0 bases, with 8 bases sitting between them. The CDR3 is 14 residues long. DNA of the CDR3: TGTGCCAGCTCACCGGAAATTTTGAACACTGAAGCTTTCTTT. As protein: CASSPEILNTEAFF.

This clonotype appeared many times. The CDR3 nucleotides read TGTGCCAGCAGCGGAAACGGAGTACAAGATACGCAGTATTTT. Translated: CASSGNGVQDTQYF. The chain is built from TRBV28 and TRBJ2-3; D is ambiguous. This CDR3 is 14 amino acids long. Germline V lookup: CDR1 MDHEN, CDR2 SYDVKM. Trimming stripped 6 bases from V and 5 bases from J, with 15 bases between.

This clonotype came up a few times. CDR3: CASSLVQGRETQYF. Here the CDR3 DNA reads TGTGCCAGCAGCTTAGTACAGGGTCGGGAGACCCAGTACTTC. The rearrangement links TRBV7-2 to TRBJ2-5; D might be TRBD1 (6 bases). This CDR3 has 14 residues. CDR1 and CDR2 (germline): SGHTA, FQGNSA. The germline V and J ends were trimmed by 1 base and 5 bases, with 11 bases remaining between them.